This TCR beta chain came from a study of CD4 and CD8 cells across lung adenocarcinoma regions. CDR3 length equals 14 residues. Trimming cost V 3 bases and J 6 bases, with 12 bases left between them. The patients had localized lung adenocarcinoma, a non-small cell subtype. In TCRdb, the PCR reads were re-called with MiXCR into one record per CDR3 protein. The table lists about 3,300 distinct CDR3 sequences, under 70% of them singletons, with 18% in the top ten. Sequences were obtained from CD4+ T cells from the margin of a lung tumor. The TCR comes from a female donor with lung adenocarcinoma. The CD4 and CD8 labels of this study may be unreliable. J is TRBJ1-5 and V is TRBV12-3 or TRBV12-4; maybe TRBD1 (5 bases). The chain's CDR3 is CASSFMGDGQPQHF. The DNA for the CDR3 is TGTGCCAGCAGTTTTATGGGGGACGGTCAGCCCCAGCATTTT.